This T cell receptor beta chain was sequenced during a study of cytomegalovirus exposure and HLA in healthy donors. The PCR ran on 60 Vbeta and 13 Jbeta primers. Sequencing was performed with immunoSEQ multiplex PCR; in TCRdb, only in-frame clones are kept and a portion is missing. Counted here are approximately 240,000 clones, around 80% occurring once; the ten biggest clones make up 5% to 6%. Study observations and caveats: In a later analysis, TCR beta V- and J-gene trimming was associated with a missense DCLRE1C variant. Previous analysis showed most TCR beta V segments were productive about 87% or about 30% of the time.

This CDR3 region has 15 residues. From germline, CDR1 is ENHRY and CDR2 SYGVKD. V lost 6 bases, J lost 6 bases, and 8 bases stayed unmatched. A remark on this clone: The antigen remains undetermined.

This rearrangement joins TRBV10-3 to TRBJ2-1; 10 bases are shared with TRBD2. The sequence derives from a middle-aged woman in good health and CMV-seropositive. Sequencing was performed on PBMCs. The CDR3 DNA sequence: TGTGCCATCAGAGCCGGGACTAGCGAAATCAATGAGCAGTTCTTC. Translation: CAIRAGTSEINEQFF.